This T cell receptor (beta chain) was observed in a study of siplizumab effects on memory and regulatory T cells. Whole-study findings and limits: A small minority of alloreactive clones were mapped to unstimulated subsets. Apparently key alloresponse contributors, naive T cells also seemed more diverse than memory cells.

This clone was observed a single time. Its antigen is as yet unknown. The V gene lost 7 bases and the J gene lost 4 bases, with 11 bases spanning the gap. CDR1 is MDHEN and CDR2 is SYDVKM in the germline V gene. This CDR3 has 13 residues. Sequenced by immunoSEQ multiplex PCR; TCRdb stores in-frame clones only, minus some. The table shows approximately 60,000 clones, with 90% to 97% occurring only once. The chain employs TRBV28 and TRBJ1-5; TRBD1 is a possible D gene (5 bases). The TCR sequence derives from a human donor in good health. What was sequenced was naive CD8+ T cells sorted from blood. The CDR3 loop is CASTVGGNQPQHF. CDR3 nucleotide sequence: TGTGCCAGCACCGTGGGGGGAAATCAGCCCCAGCATTTT.